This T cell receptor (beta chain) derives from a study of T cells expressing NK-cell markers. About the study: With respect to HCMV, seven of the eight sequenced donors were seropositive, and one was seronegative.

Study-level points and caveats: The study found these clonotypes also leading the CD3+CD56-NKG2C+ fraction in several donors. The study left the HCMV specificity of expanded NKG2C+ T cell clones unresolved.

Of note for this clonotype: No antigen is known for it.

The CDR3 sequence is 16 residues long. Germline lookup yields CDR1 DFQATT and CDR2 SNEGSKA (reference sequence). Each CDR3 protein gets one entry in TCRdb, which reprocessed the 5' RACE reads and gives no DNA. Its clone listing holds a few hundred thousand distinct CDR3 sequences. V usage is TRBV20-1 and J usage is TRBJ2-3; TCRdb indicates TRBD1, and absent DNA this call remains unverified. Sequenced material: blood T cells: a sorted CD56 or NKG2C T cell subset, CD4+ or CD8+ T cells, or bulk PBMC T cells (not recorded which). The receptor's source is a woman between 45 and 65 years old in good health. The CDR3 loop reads CSARDLAGVSTDTQYF.